This T cell receptor (beta chain) derives from a study of regulatory T cells in long-lasting Graves disease. Study at large: More than 5 years of antithyroid drugs with positive TSH receptor antibodies defined persistent Graves' disease.

For TCR beta, libraries came from iRepertoire HTBI primers and Arm-PCR of CDR3 regions. TCRdb itself ran the multiplex PCR reads through MiXCR, one entry per CDR3 protein. This sample has 650,000 to 850,000 distinct CDR3 sequences, with about 30% found just once. Described time point: persistent/refractory GD, antithyroid drugs over 5 years with positive TRAb. After RNA was extracted from PBMCs, the TCR library was made from it. Enrollment of patients was through an endocrinology department in Xi'an, China. This clonotype was found once. At one end the junction does not follow the germline gene, possibly because of a read error. CDR3 length equals 14 residues. CDR1 is MNHEY, CDR2 SMNVEV, per germline (reference sequence).

The sample consisted of peripheral blood mononuclear cells (PBMCs), taken when the disease was refractory, from a patient treated with antithyroid drugs. The J gene is TRBJ2-5, the V gene TRBV27; 8 bases are shared with TRBD1. This receptor was taken from a female donor with Graves disease. The CDR3 loop reads CASSFHRGKETRYF. The CDR3 nucleotides are TGTGCCAGCAGTTTCCACAGGGGGAAGGAGACCCGGTACTTC.